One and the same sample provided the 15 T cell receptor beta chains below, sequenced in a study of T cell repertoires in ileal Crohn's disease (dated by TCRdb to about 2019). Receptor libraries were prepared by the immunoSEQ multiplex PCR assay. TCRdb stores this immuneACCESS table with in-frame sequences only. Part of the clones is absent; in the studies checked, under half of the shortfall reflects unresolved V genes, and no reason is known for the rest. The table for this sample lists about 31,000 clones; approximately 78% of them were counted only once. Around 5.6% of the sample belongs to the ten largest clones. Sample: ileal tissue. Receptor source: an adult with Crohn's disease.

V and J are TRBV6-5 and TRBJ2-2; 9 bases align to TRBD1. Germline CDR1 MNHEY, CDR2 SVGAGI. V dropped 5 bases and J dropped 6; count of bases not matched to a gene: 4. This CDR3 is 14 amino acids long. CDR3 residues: CASSPGQGSGELFF. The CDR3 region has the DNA TGTGCCAGCAGTCCGGGACAGGGTTCCGGGGAGCTGTTTTTT.

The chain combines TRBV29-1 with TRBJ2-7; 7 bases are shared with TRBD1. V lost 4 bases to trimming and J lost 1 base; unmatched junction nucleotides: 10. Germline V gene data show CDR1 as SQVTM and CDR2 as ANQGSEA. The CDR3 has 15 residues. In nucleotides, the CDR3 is TGCAGCGTTGTACCTTTAGGGACAGAATCCTACGAGCAGTACTTC. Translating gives CSVVPLGTESYEQYF.

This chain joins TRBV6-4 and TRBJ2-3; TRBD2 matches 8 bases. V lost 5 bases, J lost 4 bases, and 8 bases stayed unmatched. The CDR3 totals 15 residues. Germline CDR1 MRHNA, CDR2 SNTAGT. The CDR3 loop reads CASSWGLAGSDTQYF. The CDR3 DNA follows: TGTGCCAGCAGTTGGGGTCTAGCGGGTTCAGATACGCAGTATTTT.

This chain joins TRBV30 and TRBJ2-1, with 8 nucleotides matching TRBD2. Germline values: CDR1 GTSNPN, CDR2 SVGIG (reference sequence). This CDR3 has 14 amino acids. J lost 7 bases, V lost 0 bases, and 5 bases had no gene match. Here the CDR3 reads CAWSVGGALNEQFF. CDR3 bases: TGTGCCTGGAGTGTCGGGGGGGCCCTTAATGAGCAGTTCTTC.

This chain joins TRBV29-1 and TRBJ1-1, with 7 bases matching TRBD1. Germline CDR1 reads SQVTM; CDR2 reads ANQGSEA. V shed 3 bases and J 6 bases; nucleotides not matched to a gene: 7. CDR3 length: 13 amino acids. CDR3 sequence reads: CSVEYRGVPEAFF. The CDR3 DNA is TGCAGCGTTGAGTACAGGGGAGTTCCTGAAGCTTTCTTT.

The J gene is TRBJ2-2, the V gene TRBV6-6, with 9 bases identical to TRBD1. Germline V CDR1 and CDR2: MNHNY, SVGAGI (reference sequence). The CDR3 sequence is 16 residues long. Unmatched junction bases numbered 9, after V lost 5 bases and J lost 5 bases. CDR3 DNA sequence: TGTGCCAGCAGTCGAGGACAGGGGATTGGTACCGGGGAGCTGTTTTTT. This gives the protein CASSRGQGIGTGELFF.

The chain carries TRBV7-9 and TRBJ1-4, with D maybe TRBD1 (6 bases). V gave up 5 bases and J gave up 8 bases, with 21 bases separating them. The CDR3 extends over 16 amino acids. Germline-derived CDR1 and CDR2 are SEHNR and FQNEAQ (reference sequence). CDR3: CASSPSQGHNVEKLFF. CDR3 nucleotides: TGTGCCAGCAGCCCTTCACAGGGCCACAATGTGGAAAAACTGTTTTTT. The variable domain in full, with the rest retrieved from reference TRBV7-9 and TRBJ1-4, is DTGVSQNPRHKITKRGQNVTFRCDPISEHNRLYWYRQTLGQGPEFLTYFQNEAQLEKSRLLSDRFSAERPKGSFSTLEIQRTEQGDSAMYLCASSPSQGHNVEKLFFGSGTQLSVL.

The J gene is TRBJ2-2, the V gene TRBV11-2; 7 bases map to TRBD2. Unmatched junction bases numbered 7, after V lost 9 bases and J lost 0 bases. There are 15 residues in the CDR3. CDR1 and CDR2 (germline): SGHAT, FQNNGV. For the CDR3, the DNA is TGTGCCAGTTCTTCTAGCGGCTCGAACACCGGGGAGCTGTTTTTT. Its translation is CASSSSGSNTGELFF.

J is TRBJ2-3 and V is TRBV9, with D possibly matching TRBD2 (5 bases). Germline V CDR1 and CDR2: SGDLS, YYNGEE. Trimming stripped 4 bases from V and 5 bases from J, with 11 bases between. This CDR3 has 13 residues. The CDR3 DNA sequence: TGTGCCAGCAGCTTCGCGGGTCTAGATACGCAGTATTTT. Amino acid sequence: CASSFAGLDTQYF.

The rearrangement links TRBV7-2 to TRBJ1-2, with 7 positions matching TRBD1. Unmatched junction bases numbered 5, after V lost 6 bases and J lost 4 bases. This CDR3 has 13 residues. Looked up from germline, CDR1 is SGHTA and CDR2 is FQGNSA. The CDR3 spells CASRRDRSYGYTF. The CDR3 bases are TGTGCCAGCAGACGGGACAGAAGCTATGGCTACACCTTC.

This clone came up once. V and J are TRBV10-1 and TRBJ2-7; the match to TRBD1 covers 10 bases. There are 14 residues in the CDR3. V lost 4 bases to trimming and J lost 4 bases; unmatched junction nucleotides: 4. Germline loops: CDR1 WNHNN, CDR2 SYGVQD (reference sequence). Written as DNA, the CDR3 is TGCGCCAGCAGTGCAGGGGACAGGGGTTACGAGCAGTACTTC. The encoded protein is CASSAGDRGYEQYF.

CDR3 sequence reads: CASSDPRGAFF. The DNA of the CDR3 is TGTGCCAGCAGTGATCCCCGGGGAGCTTTCTTT. This sequence joins TRBV6-1 and TRBJ1-1; D call uncertain. In germline, CDR1 is MNHNS, CDR2 SASEGT. The germline V and J ends were trimmed by 3 bases and 10 bases, with 9 bases remaining between them. The CDR3 contains 11 residues.

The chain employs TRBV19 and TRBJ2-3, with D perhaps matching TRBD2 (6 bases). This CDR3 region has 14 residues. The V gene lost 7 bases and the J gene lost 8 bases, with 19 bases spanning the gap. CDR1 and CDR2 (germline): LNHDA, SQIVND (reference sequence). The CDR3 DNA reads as TGTGCCAGTACCCCGAGAAGGGAGGTTGGTACGCAGTATTTT. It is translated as CASTPRREVGTQYF.

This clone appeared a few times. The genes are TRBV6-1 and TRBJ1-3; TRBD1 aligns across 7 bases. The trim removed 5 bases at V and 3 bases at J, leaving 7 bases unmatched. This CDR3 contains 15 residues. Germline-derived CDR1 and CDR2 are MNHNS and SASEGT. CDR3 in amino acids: CASSLEGARGNTIYF. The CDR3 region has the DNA TGTGCCAGCAGTCTGGAGGGGGCGCGTGGAAACACCATATATTTT.

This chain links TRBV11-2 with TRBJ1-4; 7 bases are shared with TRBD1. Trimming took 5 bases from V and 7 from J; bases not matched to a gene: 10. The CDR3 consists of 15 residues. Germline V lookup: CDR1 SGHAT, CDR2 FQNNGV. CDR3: CASSPEGQEFEKLFF. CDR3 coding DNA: TGTGCCAGCAGCCCAGAAGGACAGGAGTTTGAAAAACTGTTTTTT.